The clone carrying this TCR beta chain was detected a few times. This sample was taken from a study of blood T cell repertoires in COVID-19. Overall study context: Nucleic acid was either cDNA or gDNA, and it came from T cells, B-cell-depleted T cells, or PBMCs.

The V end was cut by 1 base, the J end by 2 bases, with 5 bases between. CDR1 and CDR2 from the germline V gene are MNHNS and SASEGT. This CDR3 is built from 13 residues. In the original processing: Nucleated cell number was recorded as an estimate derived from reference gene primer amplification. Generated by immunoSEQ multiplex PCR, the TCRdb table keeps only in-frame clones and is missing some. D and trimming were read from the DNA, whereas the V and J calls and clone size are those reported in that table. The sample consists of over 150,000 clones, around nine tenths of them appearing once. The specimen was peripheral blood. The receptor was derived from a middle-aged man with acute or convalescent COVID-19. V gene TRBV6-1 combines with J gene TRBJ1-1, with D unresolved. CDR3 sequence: CASSEDHNTEAFF. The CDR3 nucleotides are TGTGCCAGCAGTGAAGATCATAACACTGAAGCTTTCTTT.